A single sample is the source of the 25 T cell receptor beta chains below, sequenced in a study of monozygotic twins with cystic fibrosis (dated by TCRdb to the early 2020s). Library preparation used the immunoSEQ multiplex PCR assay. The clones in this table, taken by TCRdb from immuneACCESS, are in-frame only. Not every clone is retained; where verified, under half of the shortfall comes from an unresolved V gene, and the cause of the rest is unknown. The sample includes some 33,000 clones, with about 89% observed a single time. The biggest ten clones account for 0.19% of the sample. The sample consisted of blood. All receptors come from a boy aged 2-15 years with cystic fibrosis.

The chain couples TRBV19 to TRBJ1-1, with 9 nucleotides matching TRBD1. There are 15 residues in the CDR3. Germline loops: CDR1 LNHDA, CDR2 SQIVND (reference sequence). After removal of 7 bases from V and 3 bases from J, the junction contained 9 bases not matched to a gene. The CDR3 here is CASTPTGGKYTEAFF. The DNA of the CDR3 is TGTGCCAGTACCCCGACAGGGGGAAAGTACACTGAAGCTTTCTTT.

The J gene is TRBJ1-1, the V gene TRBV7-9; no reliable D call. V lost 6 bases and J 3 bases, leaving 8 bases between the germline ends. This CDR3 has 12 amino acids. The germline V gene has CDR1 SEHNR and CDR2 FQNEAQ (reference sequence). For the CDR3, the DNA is TGTGCCAGCAGTCAGATTGACACTGAAGCTTTCTTT. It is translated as CASSQIDTEAFF. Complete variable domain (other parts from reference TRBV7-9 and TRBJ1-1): DTGVSQNPRHKITKRGQNVTFRCDPISEHNRLYWYRQTLGQGPEFLTYFQNEAQLEKSRLLSDRFSAERPKGSFSTLEIQRTEQGDSAMYLCASSQIDTEAFFGQGTRLTVV.

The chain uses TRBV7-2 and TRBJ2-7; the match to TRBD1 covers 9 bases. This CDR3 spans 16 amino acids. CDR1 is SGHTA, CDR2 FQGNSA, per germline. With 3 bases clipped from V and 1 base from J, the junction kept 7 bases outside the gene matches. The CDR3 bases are TGTGCCAGCAGCTTCTTGGGGGACAGGGAGTCCTACGAGCAGTACTTC. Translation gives CASSFLGDRESYEQYF.

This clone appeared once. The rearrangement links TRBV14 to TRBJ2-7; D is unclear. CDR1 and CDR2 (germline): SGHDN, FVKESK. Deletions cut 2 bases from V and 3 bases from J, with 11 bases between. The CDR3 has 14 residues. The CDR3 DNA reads TGTGCCAGCAGCCAACATTTCGCGGACTACGAGCAGTACTTC. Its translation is CASSQHFADYEQYF.

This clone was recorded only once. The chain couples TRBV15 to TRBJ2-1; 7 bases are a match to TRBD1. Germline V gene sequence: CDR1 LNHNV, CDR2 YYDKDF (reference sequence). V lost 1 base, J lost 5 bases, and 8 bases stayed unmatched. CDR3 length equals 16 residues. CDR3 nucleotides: TGTGCCACCAGCAGAGGCCGCCAGGGGGTGAACAATGAGCAGTTCTTC. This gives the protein CATSRGRQGVNNEQFF.

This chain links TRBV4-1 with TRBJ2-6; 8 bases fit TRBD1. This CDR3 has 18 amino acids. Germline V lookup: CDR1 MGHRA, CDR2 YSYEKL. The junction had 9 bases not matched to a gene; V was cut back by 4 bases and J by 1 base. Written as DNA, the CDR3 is TGCGCCAGCAGCCTAACCGGGACAGGCCGGTCTGGGGCCAACGTCCTGACTTTC. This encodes CASSLTGTGRSGANVLTF.

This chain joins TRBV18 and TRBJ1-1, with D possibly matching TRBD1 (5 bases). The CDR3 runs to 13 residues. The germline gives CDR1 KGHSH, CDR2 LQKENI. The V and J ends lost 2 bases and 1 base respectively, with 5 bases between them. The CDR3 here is CASSPTGNTEAFF. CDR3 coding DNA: TGTGCCAGCTCACCAACAGGGAACACTGAAGCTTTCTTT.

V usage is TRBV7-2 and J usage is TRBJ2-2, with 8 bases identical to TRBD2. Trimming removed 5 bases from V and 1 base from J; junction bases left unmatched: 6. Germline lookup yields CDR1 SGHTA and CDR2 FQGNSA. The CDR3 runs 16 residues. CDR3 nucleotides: TGTGCCAGCAGCCCCGGGGGGGGGATGAACACCGGGGAGCTGTTTTTT. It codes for CASSPGGGMNTGELFF.

The CDR3 bases are TGTGCCAGTCGATTGAGCGGGGGAATAAAAGAGCAGTACTTC. Amino acid sequence: CASRLSGGIKEQYF. The chain couples TRBV7-2 to TRBJ2-7, with 8 bases matching TRBD2. With 9 bases clipped from V and 7 bases from J, the junction kept 14 bases outside the gene matches. The V gene's germline CDR1 is SGHTA and CDR2 FQGNSA. The CDR3 has 14 residues.

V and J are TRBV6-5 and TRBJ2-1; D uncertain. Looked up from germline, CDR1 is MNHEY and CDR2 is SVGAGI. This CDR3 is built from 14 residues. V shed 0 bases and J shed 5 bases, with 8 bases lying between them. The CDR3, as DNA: TGTGCCAGCAGTTACTCGGGCACACACAATGAGCAGTTCTTC. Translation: CASSYSGTHNEQFF.

The CDR3 here is CASSVEWTDTQYF. CDR3 DNA: TGTGCCAGCAGCGTAGAGTGGACAGATACGCAGTATTTT. The J gene is TRBJ2-3, the V gene TRBV9; D uncertain. The V gene lost 0 bases and the J gene lost 3 bases, with 5 bases spanning the gap. This CDR3 is 13 amino acids long. Looked up from germline, CDR1 is SGDLS and CDR2 is YYNGEE.

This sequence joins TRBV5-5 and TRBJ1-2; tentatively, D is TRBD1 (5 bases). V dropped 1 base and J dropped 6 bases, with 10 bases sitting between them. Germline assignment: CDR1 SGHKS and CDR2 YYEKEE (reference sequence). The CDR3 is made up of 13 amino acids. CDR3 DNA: TGTGCCAGCAGCTTGTGGGGCAGAGATGGCTACACCTTC. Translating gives CASSLWGRDGYTF.

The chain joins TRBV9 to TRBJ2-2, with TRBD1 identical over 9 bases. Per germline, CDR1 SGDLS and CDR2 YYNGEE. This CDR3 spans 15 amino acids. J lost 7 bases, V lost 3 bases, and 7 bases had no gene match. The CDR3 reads CASSAQGARGGELFF. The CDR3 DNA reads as TGTGCCAGCAGCGCACAGGGGGCGCGCGGCGGGGAGCTGTTTTTT.

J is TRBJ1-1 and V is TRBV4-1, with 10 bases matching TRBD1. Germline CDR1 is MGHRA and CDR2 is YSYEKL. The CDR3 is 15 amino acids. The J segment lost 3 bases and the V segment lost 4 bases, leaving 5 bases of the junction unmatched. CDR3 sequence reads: CASSRDRGFYTEAFF. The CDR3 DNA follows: TGCGCCAGCAGCCGGGACAGGGGTTTCTACACTGAAGCTTTCTTT.

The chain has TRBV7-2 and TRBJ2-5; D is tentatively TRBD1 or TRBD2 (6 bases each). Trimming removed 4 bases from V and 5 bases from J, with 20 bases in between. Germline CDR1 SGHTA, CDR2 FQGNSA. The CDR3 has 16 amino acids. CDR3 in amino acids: CASSSGGPQVWETQYF. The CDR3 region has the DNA TGTGCCAGCAGCTCTGGGGGGCCCCAGGTGTGGGAGACCCAGTACTTC.

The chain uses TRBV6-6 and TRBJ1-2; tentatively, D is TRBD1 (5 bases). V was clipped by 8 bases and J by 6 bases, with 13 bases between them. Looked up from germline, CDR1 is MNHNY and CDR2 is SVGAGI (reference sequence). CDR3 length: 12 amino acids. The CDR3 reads CASWGVLHGYTF. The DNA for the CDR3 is TGTGCCAGCTGGGGCGTTCTGCATGGCTACACCTTC.

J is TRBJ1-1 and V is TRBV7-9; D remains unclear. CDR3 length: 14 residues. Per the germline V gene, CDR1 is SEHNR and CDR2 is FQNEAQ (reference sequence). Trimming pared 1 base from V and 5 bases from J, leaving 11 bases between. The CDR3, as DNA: TGTGCCAGCAGCTTAGATCCCGCGGGAACTGAAGCTTTCTTT. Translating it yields CASSLDPAGTEAFF.

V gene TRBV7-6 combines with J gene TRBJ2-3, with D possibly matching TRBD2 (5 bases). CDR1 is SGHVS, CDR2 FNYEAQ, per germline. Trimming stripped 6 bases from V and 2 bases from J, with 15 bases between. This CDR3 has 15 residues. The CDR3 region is CASREALGSTDTQYF. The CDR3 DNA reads TGTGCCAGCAGGGAGGCTCTGGGGTCCACAGATACGCAGTATTTT.

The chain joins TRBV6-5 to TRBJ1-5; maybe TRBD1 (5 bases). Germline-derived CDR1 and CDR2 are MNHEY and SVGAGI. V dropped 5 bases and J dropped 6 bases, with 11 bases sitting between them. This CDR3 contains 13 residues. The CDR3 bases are TGTGCCAGCAGTCAGGGAGGCGGTCAGCCCCAGCATTTT. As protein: CASSQGGGQPQHF.

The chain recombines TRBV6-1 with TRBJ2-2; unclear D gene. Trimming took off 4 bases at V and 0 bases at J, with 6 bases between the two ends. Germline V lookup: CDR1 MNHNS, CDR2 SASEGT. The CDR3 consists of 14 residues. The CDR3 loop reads CASSGVSNTGELFF. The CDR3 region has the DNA TGTGCCAGCAGTGGGGTCTCGAACACCGGGGAGCTGTTTTTT.

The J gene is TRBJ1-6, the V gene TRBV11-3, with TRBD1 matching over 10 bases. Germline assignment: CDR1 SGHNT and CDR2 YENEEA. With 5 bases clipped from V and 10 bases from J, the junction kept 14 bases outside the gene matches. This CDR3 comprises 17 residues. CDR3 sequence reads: CASSGDRGLGWGSPLHF. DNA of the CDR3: TGTGCCAGCAGCGGGGACAGGGGACTCGGTTGGGGATCACCCCTCCACTTT.

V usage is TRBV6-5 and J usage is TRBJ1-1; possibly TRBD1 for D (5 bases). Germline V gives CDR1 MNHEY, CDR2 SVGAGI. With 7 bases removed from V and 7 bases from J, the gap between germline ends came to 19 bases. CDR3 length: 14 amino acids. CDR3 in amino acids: CASTPAGGFGEAFF. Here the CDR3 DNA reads TGTGCCAGCACTCCCGCCGGGGGATTCGGTGAAGCTTTCTTT.

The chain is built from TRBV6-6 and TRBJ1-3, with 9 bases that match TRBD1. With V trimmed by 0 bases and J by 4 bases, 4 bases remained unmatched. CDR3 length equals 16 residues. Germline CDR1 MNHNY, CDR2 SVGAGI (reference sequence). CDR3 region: CASSYSGQGLGNTIYF. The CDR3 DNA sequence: TGTGCCAGCAGTTACTCGGGACAGGGACTAGGAAACACCATATATTTT.

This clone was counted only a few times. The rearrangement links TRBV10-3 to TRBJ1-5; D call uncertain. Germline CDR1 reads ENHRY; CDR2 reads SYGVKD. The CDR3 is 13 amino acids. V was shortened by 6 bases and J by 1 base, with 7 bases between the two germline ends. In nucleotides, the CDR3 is TGTGCCATCAGAGAGCGAAGCAATCAGCCCCAGCATTTT. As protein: CAIRERSNQPQHF.

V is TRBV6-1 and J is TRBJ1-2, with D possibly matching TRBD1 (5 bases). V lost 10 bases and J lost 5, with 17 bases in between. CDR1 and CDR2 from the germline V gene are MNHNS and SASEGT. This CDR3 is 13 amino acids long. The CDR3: CATRMLGEYGYTF. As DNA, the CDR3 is TGTGCCACCCGGATGTTGGGGGAATATGGCTACACCTTC.